The clone carrying this TCR beta chain was seen a few times. Its target is not known. The germline gives CDR1 ENHRY, CDR2 SYGVKD. The CDR3 has 10 residues. Trimming took 11 bases from V and 8 from J, leaving 9 bases between them. MiXCR, run by TCRdb on the RACE reads, gives a single entry per CDR3 protein. Here the sample spans tens of thousands of distinct CDR3 sequences, 9.5% to 11% being singletons. The sample is drawn from a study of human T cells and chemical hapten exposure. Study information: Each patient's scalp received weekly diphenylcyclopropenone throughout the approximately 23-week study.

The time point: patch test 2, 6 weeks after DPC sensitization. Treatment indicated: therapeutic diphenylcyclopropenone sensitization with weekly scalp DPC. Whole blood that had not been fractionated was the source of extracted total RNA. Whole-study results and caveats: Counts of TCRs above 1 in 1000 frequency stayed unchanged with DPC sensitization.

The gene calls are TRBV10-3 and TRBJ2-2; no reliable D call. This sequence originates from a middle-aged man with alopecia areata. Some clones in this sample may be carry-over from other donors' samples. Sample: whole blood, taken in connection with sensitization to the hapten diphenylcyclopropenone (DPC). CDR3 loop: CAVGSGELFF. CDR3 bases: TGTGCCGTCGGATCTGGGGAGCTGTTTTTT.